This T cell receptor (beta chain) appears in the sequencing data of a study of response to subunit inactivated influenza vaccine. Study-level results: There was a suggestion from the authors that each seasonal influenza vaccination recruits few new T cells.

CDR3 length: 17 residues. V lost 3 bases and J lost 2; bases outside the gene matches: 10. In this sample, this clonotype turned up a few times. Its target is unknown. MiXCR was run by TCRdb on the RT-PCR reads, yielding one entry per CDR3 protein. The sample contains approximately 500,000 distinct CDR3 sequences, 10% to 15% of which appear only once. The starting material was PBMCs from blood, obtained 40 to 50 days after vaccination. The TCR sequence derives from a man between 50 and 59 years old who received an inactivated influenza vaccine. The gene calls are TRBV12-3 or TRBV12-4 and TRBJ2-3, with 8 bases fitting TRBD2. CDR3 DNA sequence: TGTGCCAGCAGTTTGGTACCTAGCGGGCCTCACACAGATACGCAGTATTTT. It is translated as CASSLVPSGPHTDTQYF.